The rows below give T cell receptor beta chains drawn from one sample of a study of T cell changes during pregnancy in multiple sclerosis. Produced via immunoSEQ multiplex PCR; TCRdb's table is partial and in-frame only. This sample carries approximately 66,000 clones, 91% of them seen once, and the ten largest clones take less than 5.5%. The sequences come from CD8+ T cells from peripheral blood mononuclear cells, collected before pregnancy. The source of these receptors is a female donor with multiple sclerosis, enrolled in a pregnancy study. Each CDR3 is given with its conserved first and last residue. Fields, in order: J gene, V gene, D gene, clone size, CDR3 protein, CDR3 DNA. D genes are given only for firm matches. Only some rows state a clone size, as once, few, many or a class for expanded clones.

>TRBJ2-1|TRBV6-5|TRBD1|few
CASSPTGANEQFF
TGTGCCAGCAGTCCGACAGGGGCCAATGAGCAGTTCTTC
>TRBJ1-1|TRBV5-6|.|.
CASSLEVAGGGTEAFF
TGTGCCAGCAGCTTGGAAGTTGCGGGGGGGGGCACTGAAGCTTTCTTT
>TRBJ1-1|TRBV9|.|.
CASSPGPGLAFF
TGTGCCAGCAGCCCAGGGCCCGGCCTAGCTTTCTTT
>TRBJ1-1|TRBV4-1|.|.
CASSPGQLTPEAFF
TGCGCCAGCAGCCCAGGACAGTTAACCCCTGAAGCTTTCTTT
>TRBJ2-3|TRBV5-5|TRBD2|.
CASSWTSGGTDTQYF
TGTGCCAGCAGCTGGACTAGCGGGGGGACAGATACGCAGTATTTT
>TRBJ2-2|TRBV7-7|.|.
CASSLDADGELFF
TGTGCTAGCAGCTTAGATGCGGACGGGGAGCTGTTTTTT
>TRBJ2-4|TRBV10-1|TRBD1|.
CASSFPPGTGMAKNIQYF
TGCGCCAGCAGTTTCCCCCCCGGGACAGGGATGGCCAAAAACATTCAGTACTTC
>TRBJ2-7|TRBV21-1|.|.
CASSTRSGAGDPYEQYF
TGTGCCAGCAGCACTAGGTCTGGAGCGGGGGATCCTTACGAGCAGTACTTC
>TRBJ1-2|TRBV5-8|.|.
CASSIGLTNYGYTF
TGTGCCAGCAGTATTGGGCTAACTAACTATGGCTACACCTTC
>TRBJ2-4|TRBV14|TRBD2|.
CASSRTSGDPLAKNIQYF
TGTGCCAGCAGCCGGACTAGCGGGGACCCCCTAGCCAAAAACATTCAGTACTTC
>TRBJ1-2|TRBV6-4|TRBD1|few
CASSDTGQGLFGYTF
TGTGCCAGCAGTGATACGGGACAGGGTCTCTTTGGCTACACCTTC
>TRBJ1-1|TRBV27|.|.
CASSLYSMNTEAFF
TGTGCCAGCAGTTTATACAGCATGAACACTGAAGCTTTCTTT
>TRBJ1-4|TRBV7-9|.|.
CASSLPGMDEKLFF
TGTGCCAGCAGCCTCCCAGGGATGGATGAAAAACTGTTTTTT
>TRBJ2-1|TRBV10-3|TRBD2|.
CAISERGLAGGSSYNEQFF
TGTGCCATCAGTGAGCGAGGACTAGCGGGGGGGTCTTCCTACAATGAGCAGTTCTTC
>TRBJ2-7|TRBV6-6|TRBD2|.
CASSSGTMTYEQYF
TGTGCCAGCAGTTCCGGGACTATGACCTACGAGCAGTACTTC
>TRBJ2-3|TRBV5-6|TRBD2|.
CASSLLAGSVIDTQYF
TGTGCCAGCAGTCTCCTAGCGGGGTCGGTTATAGATACGCAGTATTTT
>TRBJ1-1|TRBV4-1|.|.
CASSQVFGVNTEAFF
TGCGCCAGCAGCCAAGTATTCGGGGTGAACACTGAAGCTTTCTTT
>TRBJ2-3|TRBV2|TRBD2|.
CASSGGTIEFTDTQYF
TGTGCCAGCAGTGGCGGGACTATTGAATTCACAGATACGCAGTATTTT
>TRBJ2-1|TRBV19|TRBD1|once
CASTPGQSYNEQFF
TGTGCCAGTACCCCGGGACAGAGCTACAATGAGCAGTTCTTC
>TRBJ2-4|TRBV7-6|.|.
CASSLGDSQAKNIQYF
TGTGCCAGCAGCTTAGGAGACAGCCAAGCCAAAAACATTCAGTACTTC
>TRBJ1-2|TRBV7-9|TRBD1|once
CASSLGTGNYGYTF
TGTGCCAGCAGCTTGGGGACAGGCAACTATGGCTACACCTTC
>TRBJ1-3|TRBV7-6|.|once
CASSPGVFSGNTIYF
TGTGCCAGCAGCCCGGGGGTCTTCTCTGGAAACACCATATATTTT
>TRBJ2-1|TRBV4-1|TRBD2|.
CASSQGEGGGASNEQFF
TGCGCCAGCAGCCAAGGGGAGGGCGGGGGGGCTTCCAATGAGCAGTTCTTC
>TRBJ1-6|TRBV2|TRBD1|.
CASRPGQGIFLLHF
TGTGCCAGCAGACCGGGACAGGGAATTTTTCTCCTCCACTTT
>TRBJ1-5|TRBV7-8|TRBD1|.
CASSTGEQGSQPQHF
TGTGCCAGCAGCACGGGGGAACAGGGGTCCCAGCCCCAGCATTTT
>TRBJ2-2|TRBV7-6|TRBD2|.
CASSLDGTSGGAFTGELFF
TGTGCCAGCAGCTTAGATGGGACTAGCGGGGGGGCGTTCACCGGGGAGCTGTTTTTT